This is a list of T cell receptor beta chains from one sample in a study of T cells in Graves' hyperthyroidism and ophthalmopathy. TCRdb fed the multiplex PCR reads into MiXCR, producing one record per CDR3 protein. Of around 800,000 distinct CDR3 sequences listed, 38% are singletons. The sequenced sample consisted of blood. The receptors originated from a man aged 18 to 35 with Graves' hyperthyroidism. CDR3s include the opening cysteine and the closing phenylalanine or tryptophan. Each record gives: V gene, clone size, J gene, D gene, CDR3 DNA, CDR3 protein. The D gene is left open where the match is weak. Some rows mark clone size as missing; the rest say once, few, many or name a class of expanded clone.

>TRBV19|-|TRBJ2-6|-
TGTGCTAGTAGGGGCAGTCCCTCTGGGGCCAACGTCCTGACTTTC
CASRGSPSGANVLTF
>TRBV13|many|TRBJ1-1|-
TGTGCCAGCAGCTCCTCCGACTACACTGAAGCTTTCTTT
CASSSSDYTEAFF
>TRBV5-1|many|TRBJ2-2|-
TGTGCCAGCAGCTTAGAAGGGGACACCGGGGAGCTGTTTTTT
CASSLEGDTGELFF
>TRBV7-9|-|TRBJ2-2|-
TGTGCCAGCAGCTTAGTATTCTCGGGCACCGGGGAGCTGTTTTTT
CASSLVFSGTGELFF
>TRBV5-1|-|TRBJ1-2|-
TGCGCCAGCAGCCGGATCGGGGGGGGAGGCTACACCTTC
CASSRIGGGGYTF
>TRBV4-3|-|TRBJ2-5|-
TGCGCCAGCAGCTTGGGGGCACAAGCGGGAAGGGGAGAGACCCAGTACTTC
CASSLGAQAGRGETQYF
>TRBV24-1|many|TRBJ2-5|TRBD2
TGTGCCACCAGTGACGCCACAGCGGGAGAGACACAAGAGACCCAGTACTTC
CATSDATAGETQETQYF
>TRBV10-3|-|TRBJ1-4|-
TGTGCCATCAGTTCCCCCGGGGGCGGTGAAAAACTGTTTTTT
CAISSPGGGEKLFF
>TRBV2|-|TRBJ2-3|-
TGTGCCAGCAGCCAGGACAGCGATACGCAGTATTTT
CASSQDSDTQYF
>TRBV15|-|TRBJ2-7|-
TGTGCCACCAGCAGCGGAACAGGAGGCCCCTACGAGCAGTACTTC
CATSSGTGGPYEQYF
>TRBV2|few|TRBJ2-1|-
TGTGCCAGCAGTGGAGGGGGGCACAATGAGCAGTTCTTC
CASSGGGHNEQFF
>TRBV12-3/TRBV12-4|-|TRBJ1-1|-
TGTGCCAGCACCTCTTTTAACACTGAAGCTTTCTTT
CASTSFNTEAFF
>TRBV10-3|-|TRBJ1-3|-
TGTGCCACCGGGGCCACCATATATTTT
CATGATIYF
>TRBV7-2|few|TRBJ2-5|TRBD2
TGTGCCAGCAGCTTACTAGCGGGGGAAGAGGTGGAAGAGACCCAGTACTTC
CASSLLAGEEVEETQYF
>TRBV6-6|many|TRBJ1-2|-
TGTGGTCAGTTGTATGGCTACACCTTC
CGQLYGYTF
>TRBV7-9|few|TRBJ2-6|-
TGTGCCAGCAGCCGCACACCTTCCCACCTCTCTGGGGCCAACGTCCTGACTTTC
CASSRTPSHLSGANVLTF
>TRBV13|few|TRBJ1-1|-
TGTGCCAGCAGACGGCCCGACATGAACACTGAAGCTTTCTTT
CASRRPDMNTEAFF
>TRBV25-1|-|TRBJ2-2|-
TGTGCCAGCAGCTGGGGACCCAATACGAACACCGGGGAGCTGTTTTTT
CASSWGPNTNTGELFF